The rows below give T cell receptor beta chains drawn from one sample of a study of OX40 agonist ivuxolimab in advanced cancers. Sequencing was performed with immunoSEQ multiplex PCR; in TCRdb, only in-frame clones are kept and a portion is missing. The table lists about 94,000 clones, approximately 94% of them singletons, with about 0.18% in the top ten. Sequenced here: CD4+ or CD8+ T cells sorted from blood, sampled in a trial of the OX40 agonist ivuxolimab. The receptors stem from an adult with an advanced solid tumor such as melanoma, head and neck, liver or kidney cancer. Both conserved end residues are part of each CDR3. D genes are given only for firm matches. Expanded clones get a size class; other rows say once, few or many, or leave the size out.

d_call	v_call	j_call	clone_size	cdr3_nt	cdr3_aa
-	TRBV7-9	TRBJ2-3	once	TGTGCCAGCAGCTTAAGGCGGGCCCCCGACCATAGCACAGATACGCAGTATTTT	CASSLRRAPDHSTDTQYF
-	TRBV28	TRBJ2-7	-	TGTGCCAGCACCTCCCCCTACGAGCAGTACTTC	CASTSPYEQYF
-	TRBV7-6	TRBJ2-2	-	TGTGCCAGCAGCTCCCACGGGGCGGCGAACACCGGGGAGCTGTTTTTT	CASSSHGAANTGELFF
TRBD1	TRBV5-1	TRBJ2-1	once	TGCGCCAGCAGCGGACCGGACAGGGGGCCACTCAATGAGCAGTTCTTC	CASSGPDRGPLNEQFF
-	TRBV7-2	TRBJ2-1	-	TGTGCCAGCAGAATAGGGACTCACAATGAGCAGTTCTTC	CASRIGTHNEQFF
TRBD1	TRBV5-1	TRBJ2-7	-	TGCGCCAGCAGCTTGGGCGCGGGACAGGGCTCCTACGAGCAGTACTTC	CASSLGAGQGSYEQYF
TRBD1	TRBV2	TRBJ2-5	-	TGTGCCAGCAGTGAAGCGCTTGGGACAGGGTGGGGGACCCAGTACTTC	CASSEALGTGWGTQYF
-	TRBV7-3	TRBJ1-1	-	TGTGCCAGTAAATCTAATCGGGCGGACACTGAAGCTTTCTTT	CASKSNRADTEAFF
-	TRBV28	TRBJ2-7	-	TGTGCCACCACCAACTCGATCTCCTACGAGCAGTACTTC	CATTNSISYEQYF
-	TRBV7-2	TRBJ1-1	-	TGTGCCAGCAGCTTACTGGGGGCAGAAGCTTTCTTT	CASSLLGAEAFF
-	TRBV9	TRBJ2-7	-	TGTGCCAGCAGCGTCACACCTTCCTACGAGCAGTACTTC	CASSVTPSYEQYF
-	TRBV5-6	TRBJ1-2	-	TGTGCCAGCAGCTTGGAATCGGGGGCCCCCTATGGCTACACCTTC	CASSLESGAPYGYTF
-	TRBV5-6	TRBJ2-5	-	TGTGCCAGCAGCTGGCGGGAAGGGCAGGAGACCCAGTACTTC	CASSWREGQETQYF
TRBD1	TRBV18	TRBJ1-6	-	TGTGCCAGCTCACGTCCGGGACAGGCACCCCACTTT	CASSRPGQAPHF
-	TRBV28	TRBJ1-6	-	TGTGCCAGCATAGGGGGGCGGCATTCACCCCTCCACTTT	CASIGGRHSPLHF
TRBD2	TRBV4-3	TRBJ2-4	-	TGCGCCAGCAGCCTACTAGCGGGGGGTGGGAACATTCAGTACTTC	CASSLLAGGGNIQYF
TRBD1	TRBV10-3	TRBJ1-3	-	TGTGCCATCACCGGGACAGTTTCGGGAAACACCATATATTTT	CAITGTVSGNTIYF